This T cell receptor beta chain was retrieved from a study of PD-L1 blockade in urothelial cancer. Turning to the study itself: Most patients, about 85% of the roughly 29, were males with bladder-origin cancer. Across blood samples, T cells had a median count of about 150,000. Blood was analyzed 3 weeks (second dose) and 6 weeks after treatment start.

Repertoires were generated with immunoSEQ multiplex PCR, while TCRdb's copy carries only in-frame clones and drops some. The table includes fewer than 90,000 clones, 91% detected once. This clone was seen just once. The junction departs from the called germline gene at one end, perhaps through a read error. Described time point: peripheral blood 6 weeks after treatment start. Diagnoses among patients were locally advanced or metastatic urothelial carcinoma. Germline loops: CDR1 MNHEY, CDR2 SMNVEV (reference sequence). This CDR3 spans 16 amino acids. The source material was PBMCs, sampled around atezolizumab (anti-PD-L1) treatment. This TCR derives from a woman aged 80 or over with urothelial cancer. This chain joins TRBV27 and TRBJ2-2; D may be TRBD2 (5 bases). CDR3 in DNA: TGCGCCAGCAGTTTAGCGACTCCCACCAACACCGGGGAGCTGTTTTTT. It codes for CASSLATPTNTGELFF.